These 20 T cell receptor beta chains were all obtained from the same sample, sequenced in a study of blood T cell repertoires in COVID-19. The method was immunoSEQ multiplex PCR; TCRdb's version includes in-frame clones alone and lacks a portion of them. The sample records around 700,000 clones, about 90% being singletons. The sequencing input was peripheral blood. The receptors were sampled from a woman younger than 30 with acute or convalescent COVID-19.

This chain's CDR3 is CASSPTGTYNEQFF. The CDR3 nucleotides read TGTGCCAGCAGCCCAACAGGTACCTACAATGAGCAGTTCTTC. The chain combines TRBV6-5 with TRBJ2-1; tentatively, D is TRBD1 (5 bases). The germline CDR1 and CDR2 sequences are MNHEY and SVGAGI. V lost 6 bases, J lost 2 bases, and 11 bases lay in between. CDR3 size: 14 residues.

This chain links TRBV2 with TRBJ1-3; D gene ambiguous. V was shortened by 6 bases and J by 0 bases, with 6 bases between the two germline ends. The CDR3 length is 13 residues. Germline CDR1 SNHLY, CDR2 FYNNEI. The CDR3 reads CASSGSSGNTIYF. DNA of the CDR3: TGTGCCAGCAGCGGGTCCTCTGGAAACACCATATATTTT.

This clone was observed once. This sequence joins TRBV6-5 and TRBJ1-2, with TRBD1 identical over 9 bases. Germline trimming cut 4 bases from V and 1 base from J; bases unmatched to any gene: 7. This CDR3 contains 16 residues. Germline V CDR1 and CDR2: MNHEY, SVGAGI. The DNA of the CDR3 is TGTGCCAGCAGTTCACCGGGACAGGGAGTTAACTATGGCTACACCTTC. It is translated as CASSSPGQGVNYGYTF.

The sample holds a few counts of this clone. CDR3 loop: CAWNPDRDQPQHF. CDR3 bases: TGTGCCTGGAACCCGGACAGGGATCAGCCCCAGCATTTT. V usage is TRBV30 and J usage is TRBJ1-5, with 8 nucleotides matching TRBD1. CDR3 size: 13 residues. CDR1 GTSNPN and CDR2 SVGIG come from the germline V gene (reference sequence). Trimming removed 4 bases from V and 5 bases from J; junction bases left unmatched: 4.

V and J are TRBV2 and TRBJ1-6, with D tentatively TRBD1 (6 bases). Germline V gene lookup returns CDR1 SNHLY and CDR2 FYNNEI. Trimming took off 3 bases at V and 2 bases at J, with 14 bases between the two ends. This CDR3 spans 17 amino acids. The CDR3 here is CASSDRGLSTYNSPLHF. DNA of the CDR3: TGTGCCAGCAGTGACAGGGGCCTATCGACCTATAATTCACCCCTCCACTTT.

The rearrangement links TRBV21-1 to TRBJ1-2; the table's D call, TRBD1, has no DNA check behind it. TRBV21-1 is shown as a pseudogene. There are 15 residues in the CDR3. CDR3 residues: CASSRMTQGNYGYTF. Written as DNA, the CDR3 is TGTGCCAGCAGCAGAATGACACAGGGAAACTATGGCTACACCTTC.

The table lists this clone with a count of one. The chain has TRBV7-3 and TRBJ1-1; D is ambiguous. CDR1 and CDR2 from the germline V gene are SGHTA and FQGTGA. This CDR3 region has 15 residues. The V gene lost 6 bases and the J gene lost 0 bases, with 14 bases spanning the gap. In DNA form, the CDR3 reads TGTGCCAGCAGTTCAAAGGCGGGGTTGAACACTGAAGCTTTCTTT. Translated: CASSSKAGLNTEAFF.

The chain links TRBV5-5 to TRBJ1-6, with 10 bases lining up with TRBD1. V lost 3 bases to trimming and J lost 7 bases; unmatched junction nucleotides: 10. Looked up from germline, CDR1 is SGHKS and CDR2 is YYEKEE (reference sequence). The length of the CDR3 is 17 residues. CDR3 sequence reads: CASSYSPTGGKNSPLHF. DNA for the CDR3: TGTGCCAGCAGCTATTCACCGACAGGGGGCAAGAATTCACCCCTCCACTTT.

This clone was seen just once. The chain is built from TRBV28 and TRBJ2-5; 8 bases match TRBD1. This CDR3 comprises 16 residues. The J segment lost 5 bases and the V segment lost 8 bases, leaving 16 bases of the junction unmatched. Germline values: CDR1 MDHEN, CDR2 SYDVKM. CDR3 in amino acids: CASLNYRTGKVETQYF. The CDR3 DNA reads TGTGCCAGCCTCAACTATCGGACAGGGAAAGTGGAGACCCAGTACTTC.

This clone has only one observation. The chain employs TRBV28 and TRBJ2-1, with 8 bases fitting TRBD1. Germline V gene lookup returns CDR1 MDHEN and CDR2 SYDVKM. The CDR3 consists of 14 residues. After removal of 6 bases from V and 5 bases from J, the junction contained 6 bases not matched to a gene. The CDR3 region is CASRAGTGHNEQFF. The CDR3 coding sequence is TGTGCCAGCAGGGCCGGGACAGGTCACAATGAGCAGTTCTTC. The entire variable domain, with the rest obtained from reference TRBV28 and TRBJ2-1, is as follows: DVKVTQSSRYLVKRTGEKVFLECVQDMDHENMFWYRQDPGLGLRLIYFSYDVKMKEKGDIPEGYSVSREKKERFSLILESASTNQTSMYLCASRAGTGHNEQFFGPGTRLTVL.

This clone was seen a single time. This chain links TRBV29-1 with TRBJ1-2, with D maybe TRBD1 (6 bases). Trimming took off 6 bases at V and 9 bases at J, with 17 bases between the two ends. The CDR3 contains 12 residues. In germline, CDR1 is SQVTM, CDR2 ANQGSEA. DNA of the CDR3: TGCAGCGTCGGACAGTACCCCGGGAGCTACACCTTC. This codes for CSVGQYPGSYTF. Full variable domain (outside the CDR3, taken from reference TRBV29-1 and TRBJ1-2): SAVISQKPSRDICQRGTSLTIQCQVDSQVTMMFWYRQQPGQSLTLIATANQGSEATYESGFVIDKFPISRPNLTFSTLTVSNMSPEDSSIYLCSVGQYPGSYTFGSGTRLTVV.

The chain couples TRBV5-6 to TRBJ1-1; the D is unclear. Between the trimmed V and J ends, which lost 2 bases and 5 bases, there was a span of 7 bases. From germline, CDR1 is SGHDT and CDR2 YYEEEE. This CDR3 contains 12 residues. The CDR3 loop is CASSLDETEAFF. The CDR3 DNA reads as TGTGCCAGCAGCTTAGATGAGACTGAAGCTTTCTTT.

The V gene is TRBV2, the J gene TRBJ2-5; D ambiguous. V lost 10 bases, J lost 3 bases, and 6 bases lay in between. The CDR3 is 10 residues long. Germline V gene lookup returns CDR1 SNHLY and CDR2 FYNNEI. In nucleotides, the CDR3 is TGTGCCACAAAAAAAGAGACCCAGTACTTC. It translates to CATKKETQYF. Together with reference TRBV2 and TRBJ2-5, the CDR3 gives the full variable domain: EPEVTQTPSHQVTQMGQEVILRCVPISNHLYFYWYRQILGQKVEFLVSFYNNEISEKSEIFDDQFSVERPDGSNFTLKIRSTKLEDSAMYFCATKKETQYFGPGTRLLVL.

This sequence joins TRBV5-5 and TRBJ2-1; 10 bases map to TRBD2. V dropped 1 base and J dropped 10; count of bases not matched to a gene: 8. This CDR3 region has 15 residues. The germline CDR1 and CDR2 sequences are SGHKS and YYEKEE (reference sequence). CDR3 bases: TGTGCCAGCAGCTTGTCCAGCGGGGGGGCACGGGAGCAGTTCTTC. This encodes CASSLSSGGAREQFF.

This clone was recorded once. Additional DNA sequences in this sample encode the identical CDR3. This chain connects TRBV9 to TRBJ2-1; no definite D call. CDR1 SGDLS and CDR2 YYNGEE come from the germline V gene. V lost 0 bases to trimming and J lost 9 bases, with 7 bases between them. The CDR3 is made up of 12 amino acids. The CDR3: CASSVVSGEQFF. The CDR3, as DNA: TGTGCCAGCAGCGTAGTTTCGGGTGAGCAGTTCTTC.

This clone was observed a single time. This CDR3 is also generated by other DNA sequences in the sample. This chain joins TRBV7-8 and TRBJ2-5; D remains ambiguous. The V gene lost 1 base and the J gene lost 5 bases, with 5 bases spanning the gap. This CDR3 region has 12 residues. Germline V CDR1 and CDR2: SGHVS, FQNEAQ. DNA for the CDR3: TGTGCCAGCAGCTTAGGTGCGGAGACCCAGTACTTC. This codes for CASSLGAETQYF.

The chain is built from TRBV7-8 and TRBJ1-2, with 7 bases aligning to TRBD1. V lost 5 bases and J lost 7; bases outside the gene matches: 10. Germline CDR1 and CDR2: SGHVS and FQNEAQ. The CDR3 covers 14 residues. Here the CDR3 DNA reads TGTGCCAGCAGCCGACAACAGGGGTCAAGTGGCTACACCTTC. This sequence encodes CASSRQQGSSGYTF.

The chain joins TRBV5-4 to TRBJ2-5; 13 bases align to TRBD2. Germline CDR1 and CDR2: SGHNT and YYREEE (reference sequence). The CDR3 totals 16 residues. V was pared by 1 base and J by 4 bases, with 4 bases of the junction left unmatched. This chain's CDR3 is CASSLTSGGAGETQYF. CDR3 DNA sequence: TGTGCCAGCAGCTTGACTAGCGGGGGGGCTGGAGAGACCCAGTACTTC.

The J gene is TRBJ1-5, the V gene TRBV2, with D maybe TRBD1 (5 bases). There are 13 residues in the CDR3. Looked up from germline, CDR1 is SNHLY and CDR2 is FYNNEI. The V gene lost 5 bases and the J gene lost 4 bases, with 9 bases spanning the gap. DNA of the CDR3: TGTGCCAGCAGTTCAGGGAAGAATCAGCCCCAGCATTTT. Residues: CASSSGKNQPQHF.

The chain combines TRBV5-6 with TRBJ1-1; maybe TRBD1 (5 bases). This CDR3 has 14 residues. V was shortened by 4 bases and J by 5 bases, with 15 bases between the two germline ends. Germline-derived CDR1 and CDR2 are SGHDT and YYEEEE. The CDR3 nucleotides read TGTGCCAGCAGCCAGGGCCCTACTAAAACTGAAGCTTTCTTT. It encodes CASSQGPTKTEAFF.